This note documents a single T cell receptor (beta chain) sequence. The antigen remains unidentified. By 5'RACE template switching, TCR cDNA was produced, with a universal primer site and UMIs added in the process. One entry per CDR3 protein results from TCRdb running MiXCR on the 5' RACE reads. Here the sample spans some 69,000 distinct CDR3 sequences, approximately 5% being singletons. The data stem from a study of T cells after yellow fever vaccination. General study results and limits: Re-detected after boosting: most primary clones, 96% of CD4 and over 80% of CD8.

The V gene end was trimmed by 4 bases and the J gene end by 4 bases; junction bases not matched to a gene: 8. The CDR3 covers 15 residues. Per the germline V gene, CDR1 is SGHRS and CDR2 is YFSETQ. Sequenced here: CD4+ T cells sorted from PBMCs, sampled around 15 days after the first yellow fever vaccination. The chain is built from TRBV5-1 and TRBJ2-3; 8 positions match TRBD2. This receptor was identified in a man between 18 and 35 years old who received the YFV17D yellow fever vaccine. The CDR3 sequence: CASSTRGLVPDTQYF. CDR3 nucleotide sequence: TGCGCCAGCAGCACCCGGGGACTAGTCCCAGATACGCAGTATTTT.